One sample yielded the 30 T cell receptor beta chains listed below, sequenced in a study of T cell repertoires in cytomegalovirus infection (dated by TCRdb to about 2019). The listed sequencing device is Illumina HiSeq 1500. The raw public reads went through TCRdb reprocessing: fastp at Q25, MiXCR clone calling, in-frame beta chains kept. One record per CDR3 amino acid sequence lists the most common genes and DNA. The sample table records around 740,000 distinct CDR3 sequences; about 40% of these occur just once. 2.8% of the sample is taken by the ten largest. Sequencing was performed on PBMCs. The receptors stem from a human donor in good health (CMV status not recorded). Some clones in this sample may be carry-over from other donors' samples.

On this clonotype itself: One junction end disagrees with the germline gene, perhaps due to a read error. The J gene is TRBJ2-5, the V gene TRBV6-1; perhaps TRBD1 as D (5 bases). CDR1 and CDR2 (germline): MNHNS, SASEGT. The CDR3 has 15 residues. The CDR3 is CASSYSGHGQGTQYF. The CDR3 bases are TGTGCCAGCAGTTATTCCGGACACGGACAAGGGACCCAGTACTTC.

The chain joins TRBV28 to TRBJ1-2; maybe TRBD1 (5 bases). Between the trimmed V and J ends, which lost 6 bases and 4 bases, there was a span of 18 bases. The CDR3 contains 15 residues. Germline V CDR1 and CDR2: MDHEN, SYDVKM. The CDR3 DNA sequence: TGTGCCAGCAGCCCACCGCGGCAGGGAGGCTATGGCTACACCTTC. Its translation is CASSPPRQGGYGYTF.

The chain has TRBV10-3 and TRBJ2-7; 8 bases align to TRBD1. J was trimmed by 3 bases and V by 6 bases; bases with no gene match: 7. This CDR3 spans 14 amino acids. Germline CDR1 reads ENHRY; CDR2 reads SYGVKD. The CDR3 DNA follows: TGTGCCATCAGCTATGGGACAGGACTCTACGAGCAGTACTTC. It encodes CAISYGTGLYEQYF.

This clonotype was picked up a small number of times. The CDR3 loop reads CASSHTSGRYNEQFF. The CDR3, as DNA: TGTGCCAGCAGCCACACTAGCGGGAGGTACAATGAGCAGTTCTTC. This rearrangement joins TRBV14 to TRBJ2-1; 12 nucleotides align to TRBD2. Germline values: CDR1 SGHDN, CDR2 FVKESK. The CDR3 extends over 15 amino acids. V gave up 3 bases and J gave up 4 bases; unmatched junction bases: 1.

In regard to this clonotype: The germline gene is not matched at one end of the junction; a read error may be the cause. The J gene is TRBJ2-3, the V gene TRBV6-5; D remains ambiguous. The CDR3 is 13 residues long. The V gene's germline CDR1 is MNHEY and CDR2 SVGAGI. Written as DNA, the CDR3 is TGTGCCAGCAGTCACTCCCAAAGGCGAACGCAGTATTTT. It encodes CASSHSQRRTQYF.

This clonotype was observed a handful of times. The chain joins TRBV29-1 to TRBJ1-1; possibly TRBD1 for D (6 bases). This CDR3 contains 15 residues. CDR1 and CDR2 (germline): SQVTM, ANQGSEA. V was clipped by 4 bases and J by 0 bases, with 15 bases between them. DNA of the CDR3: TGCAGCGTTGTATTATTGGACAGAATGAACACTGAAGCTTTCTTT. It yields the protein CSVVLLDRMNTEAFF.

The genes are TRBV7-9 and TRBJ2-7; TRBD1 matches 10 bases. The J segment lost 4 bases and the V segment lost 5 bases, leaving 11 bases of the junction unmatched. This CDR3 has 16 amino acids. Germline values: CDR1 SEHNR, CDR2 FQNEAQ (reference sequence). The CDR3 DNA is TGTGCCAGCAGCCCACCCCGGGACAGGGGAGGGTACGAGCAGTACTTC. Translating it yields CASSPPRDRGGYEQYF.

In nucleotides, the CDR3 is TGTGCCAGCAGCCTCGGACGTCAGCCCCAGCATTTT. This encodes CASSLGRQPQHF. The J gene is TRBJ1-5, the V gene TRBV7-9; D not resolved. Germline V CDR1 and CDR2: SEHNR, FQNEAQ (reference sequence). V lost 5 bases and J lost 6, with 8 bases in between. CDR3 length equals 12 residues.

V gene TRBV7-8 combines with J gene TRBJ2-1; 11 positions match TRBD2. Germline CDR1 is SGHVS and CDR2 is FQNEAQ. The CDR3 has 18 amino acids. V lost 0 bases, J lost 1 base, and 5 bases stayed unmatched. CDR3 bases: TGTGCCAGCAGCTTAGCGCTACTAGCGGGAGTGTCCTACAATGAGCAGTTCTTC. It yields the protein CASSLALLAGVSYNEQFF.

The CDR3 region is CASSGTLASGRTWEQYF. CDR3 nucleotide sequence: TGTGCCAGCAGTGGTACCTTGGCTAGCGGGAGGACGTGGGAGCAGTACTTC. This chain uses TRBV25-1 with TRBJ2-7, with 11 bases matching TRBD2. J lost 7 bases, V lost 4 bases, and 15 bases had no gene match. CDR1 is MGHDK and CDR2 is SYGVNS in the germline V gene. The CDR3 length is 17 residues.

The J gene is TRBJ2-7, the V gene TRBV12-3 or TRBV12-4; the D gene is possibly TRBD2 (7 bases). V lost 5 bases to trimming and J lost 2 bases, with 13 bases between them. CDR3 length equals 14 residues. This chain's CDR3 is CASSPLGGAYEQYF. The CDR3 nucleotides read TGTGCCAGCAGTCCCCTAGGGGGGGCCTACGAGCAGTACTTC.

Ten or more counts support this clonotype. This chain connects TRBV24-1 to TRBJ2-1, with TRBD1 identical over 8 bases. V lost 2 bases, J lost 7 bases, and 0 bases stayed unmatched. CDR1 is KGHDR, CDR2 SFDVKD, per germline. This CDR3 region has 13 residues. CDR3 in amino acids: CATSDYRGNEQFF. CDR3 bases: TGTGCCACCAGTGATTACAGGGGGAATGAGCAGTTCTTC.

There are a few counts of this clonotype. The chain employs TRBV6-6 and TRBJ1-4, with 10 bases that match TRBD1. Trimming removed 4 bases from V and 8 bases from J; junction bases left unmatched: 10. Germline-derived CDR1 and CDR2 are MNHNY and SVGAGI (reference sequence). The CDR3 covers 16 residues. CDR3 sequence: CASSSRDRGIGEKLFF. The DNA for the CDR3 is TGTGCCAGCAGTTCCCGGGACAGGGGTATCGGGGAAAAACTGTTTTTT.

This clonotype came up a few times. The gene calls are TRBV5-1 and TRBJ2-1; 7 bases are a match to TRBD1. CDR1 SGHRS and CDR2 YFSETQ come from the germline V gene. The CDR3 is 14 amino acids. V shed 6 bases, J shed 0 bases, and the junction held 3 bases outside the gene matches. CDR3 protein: CASTRQGSYNEQFF. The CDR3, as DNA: TGCGCCAGCACCCGACAGGGCTCCTACAATGAGCAGTTCTTC.

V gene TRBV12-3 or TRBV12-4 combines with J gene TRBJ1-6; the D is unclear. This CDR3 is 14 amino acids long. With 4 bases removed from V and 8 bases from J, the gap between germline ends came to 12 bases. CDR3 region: CASSWGAGDSPLHF. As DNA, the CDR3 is TGTGCCAGCAGTTGGGGAGCCGGAGATTCACCCCTCCACTTT.

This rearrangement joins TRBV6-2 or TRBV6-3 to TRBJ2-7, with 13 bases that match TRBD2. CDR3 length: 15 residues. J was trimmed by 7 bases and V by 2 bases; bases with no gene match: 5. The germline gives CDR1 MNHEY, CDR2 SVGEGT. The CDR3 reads CASSYKGLAGWEQYF. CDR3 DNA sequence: TGTGCCAGCAGTTACAAGGGACTAGCGGGATGGGAGCAGTACTTC.

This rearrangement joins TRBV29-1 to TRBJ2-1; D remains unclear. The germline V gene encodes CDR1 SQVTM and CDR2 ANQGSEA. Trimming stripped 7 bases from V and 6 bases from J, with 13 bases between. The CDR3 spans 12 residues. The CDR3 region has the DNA TGCAGCGCCCATAGACTCGGCAATGAGCAGTTCTTC. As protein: CSAHRLGNEQFF.

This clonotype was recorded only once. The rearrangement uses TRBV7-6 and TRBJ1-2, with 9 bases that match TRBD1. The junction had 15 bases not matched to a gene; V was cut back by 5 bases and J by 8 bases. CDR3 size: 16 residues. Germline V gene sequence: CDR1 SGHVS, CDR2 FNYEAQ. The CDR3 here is CASSMDPGQGGWGYTF. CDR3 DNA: TGTGCCAGCAGCATGGATCCGGGACAGGGTGGTTGGGGCTACACCTTC. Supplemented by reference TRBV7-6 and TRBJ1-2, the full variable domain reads GAGVSQSPRYKVTKRGQDVALRCDPISGHVSLYWYRQALGQGPEFLTYFNYEAQQDKSGLPNDRFSAERPEGSISTLTIQRTEQRDSAMYRCASSMDPGQGGWGYTFGSGTRLTVV.

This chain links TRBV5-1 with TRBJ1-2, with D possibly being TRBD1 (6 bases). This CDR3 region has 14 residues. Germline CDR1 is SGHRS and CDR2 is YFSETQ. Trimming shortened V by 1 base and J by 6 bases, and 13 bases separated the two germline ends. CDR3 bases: TGCGCCAGCAGCTTGAACAGGGTTACGGATGGCTACACCTTC. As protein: CASSLNRVTDGYTF.

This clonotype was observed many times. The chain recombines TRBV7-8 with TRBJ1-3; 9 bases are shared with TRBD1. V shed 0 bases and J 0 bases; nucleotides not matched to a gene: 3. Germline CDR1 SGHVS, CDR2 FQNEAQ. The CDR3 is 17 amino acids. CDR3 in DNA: TGTGCCAGCAGCTTAGCTCCACAGGGGGCCTCTGGAAACACCATATATTTT. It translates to CASSLAPQGASGNTIYF. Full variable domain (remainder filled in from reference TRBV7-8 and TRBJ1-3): GAGVSQSPRYKVAKRGQDVALRCDPISGHVSLFWYQQALGQGPEFLTYFQNEAQLDKSGLPSDRFFAERPEGSVSTLKIQRTQQEDSAVYLCASSLAPQGASGNTIYFGEGSWLTVV.

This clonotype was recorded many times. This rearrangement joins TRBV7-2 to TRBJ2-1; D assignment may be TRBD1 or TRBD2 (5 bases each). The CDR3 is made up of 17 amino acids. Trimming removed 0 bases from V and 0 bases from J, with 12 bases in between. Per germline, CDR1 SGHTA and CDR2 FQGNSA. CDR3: CASSLAGPVGSYNEQFF. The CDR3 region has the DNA TGTGCCAGCAGCTTAGCGGGACCCGTCGGCTCCTACAATGAGCAGTTCTTC.

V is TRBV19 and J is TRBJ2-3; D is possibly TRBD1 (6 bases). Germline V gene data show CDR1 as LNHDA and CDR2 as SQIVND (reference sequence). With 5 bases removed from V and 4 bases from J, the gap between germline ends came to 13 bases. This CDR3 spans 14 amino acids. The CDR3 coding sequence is TGTGCCAGTAGTGGGGCTAACAGGGCAGATACGCAGTATTTT. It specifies CASSGANRADTQYF. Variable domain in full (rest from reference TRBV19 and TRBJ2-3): DGGITQSPKYLFRKEGQNVTLSCEQNLNHDAMYWYRQDPGQGLRLIYYSQIVNDFQKGDIAEGYSVSREKKESFPLTVTSAQKNPTAFYLCASSGANRADTQYFGPGTRLTVL.

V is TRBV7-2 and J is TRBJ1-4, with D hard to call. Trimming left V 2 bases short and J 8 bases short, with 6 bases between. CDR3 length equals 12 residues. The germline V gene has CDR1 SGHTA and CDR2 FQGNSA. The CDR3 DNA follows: TGTGCCAGCAGCTTAATTGAGGAAAAACTGTTTTTT. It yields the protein CASSLIEEKLFF.

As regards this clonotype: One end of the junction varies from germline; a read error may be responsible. The CDR3 sequence is CASSVGANTEALF. CDR3 DNA: TGTGCCAGCAGCGTAGGGGCGAACACTGAAGCTTTATTT. The V and J genes are TRBV9 and TRBJ1-1; D remains ambiguous. Germline V gives CDR1 SGDLS, CDR2 YYNGEE. The CDR3 runs 13 residues.

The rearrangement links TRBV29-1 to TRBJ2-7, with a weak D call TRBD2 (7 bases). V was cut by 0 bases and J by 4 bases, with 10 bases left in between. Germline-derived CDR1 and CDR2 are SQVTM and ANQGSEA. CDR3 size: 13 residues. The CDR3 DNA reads TGCAGCGTTGAAGAAGGGGGGGGATACGAGCAGTACTTC. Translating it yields CSVEEGGGYEQYF.

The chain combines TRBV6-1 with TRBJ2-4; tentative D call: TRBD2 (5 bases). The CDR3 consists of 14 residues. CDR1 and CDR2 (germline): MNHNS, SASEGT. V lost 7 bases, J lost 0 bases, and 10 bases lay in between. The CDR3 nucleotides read TGTGCCAGCACTGAGGGAACAGCCAAAAACATTCAGTACTTC. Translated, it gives CASTEGTAKNIQYF.

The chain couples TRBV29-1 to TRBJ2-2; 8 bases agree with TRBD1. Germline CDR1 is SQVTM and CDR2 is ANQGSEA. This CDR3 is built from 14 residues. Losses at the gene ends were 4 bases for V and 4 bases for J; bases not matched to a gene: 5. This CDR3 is CSVGETGATGELFF. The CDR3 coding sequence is TGCAGCGTTGGAGAGACAGGGGCCACCGGGGAGCTGTTTTTT.

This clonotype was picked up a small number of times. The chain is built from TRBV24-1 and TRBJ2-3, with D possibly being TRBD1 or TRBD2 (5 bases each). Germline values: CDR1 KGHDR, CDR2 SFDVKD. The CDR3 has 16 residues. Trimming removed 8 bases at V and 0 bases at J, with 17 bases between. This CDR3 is CATMSGPDPSTDTQYF. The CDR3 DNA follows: TGTGCCACCATGTCGGGGCCCGACCCTAGCACAGATACGCAGTATTTT.

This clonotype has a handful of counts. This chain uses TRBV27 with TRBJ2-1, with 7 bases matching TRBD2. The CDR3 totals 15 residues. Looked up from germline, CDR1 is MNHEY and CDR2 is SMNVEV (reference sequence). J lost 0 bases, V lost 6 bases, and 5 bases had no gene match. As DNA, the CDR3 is TGTGCCAGCAGGGGGGAGGGAAGCTCCTACAATGAGCAGTTCTTC. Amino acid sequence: CASRGEGSSYNEQFF.

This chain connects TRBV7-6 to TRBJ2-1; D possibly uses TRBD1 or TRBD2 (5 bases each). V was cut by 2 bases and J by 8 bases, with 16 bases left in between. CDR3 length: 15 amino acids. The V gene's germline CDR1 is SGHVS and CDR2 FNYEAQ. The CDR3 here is CASSLRPGLRDEQFF. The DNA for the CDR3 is TGTGCCAGCAGCTTACGACCGGGGCTGAGGGATGAGCAGTTCTTC.